This T cell receptor beta chain was obtained from a study of TIL therapy for anti-PD-1-resistant metastatic lung cancer. Study conclusions and caveats: Compared with baseline intratumoral T cells, expanded TIL cultures were more clonal and less diverse (around 5.7% vs 31%). Treatment-naive, never-smoker and oncogene-addicted patients were overrepresented in this highly selected cohort.

Sequencing used immunoSEQ v3. Survey-level samples got roughly 1.9 million read pairs; deep-level samples got roughly 4.5-6.5 million. The table came from immunoSEQ multiplex PCR; TCRdb's copy has only in-frame clones and leaves some out. The sample has 7,000 to 8,000 clones, roughly three fifths seen once. Time point here: pre-treatment sample, taken before nivolumab and TIL therapy. Pleural nodules or supraclavicular lymph nodes made up most of the excised metastases sampled. This clone was seen more than once but under ten times. Its cognate antigen is unknown. This sequence originates from a person aged 25 to 85 with non-small cell lung cancer. The specimen was tumor tissue, collected at baseline.

The CDR3 DNA sequence: TGCAGCGTTGTGTTGGCGGTGGACAGGGGACTCAATGAGCAGTTCTTC. Its translation: CSVVLAVDRGLNEQFF. V usage is TRBV29-1 and J usage is TRBJ2-1, with 9 bases identical to TRBD1. The CDR3 extends over 16 amino acids. The V gene end was trimmed by 4 bases and the J gene end by 6 bases; junction bases not matched to a gene: 13. Germline V gives CDR1 SQVTM, CDR2 ANQGSEA.